This T cell receptor (beta chain) was retrieved from a study of T cells after yellow fever vaccination. General observations from the study: Just a small share of clonotypes turned up in the CD4 compartment as well as the CD8 compartment. Abundant clonotypes from the bulk population could have been carried over as contaminants into FACS-sorted repertoires. Primary-vaccination clones mostly resurfaced post-booster (96% CD4, around 88% CD8).

In making TCR cDNA, 5'RACE template switching added a universal primer site and UMIs to it. TCRdb re-analysed the 5' RACE reads in MiXCR, keeping a single row per CDR3 protein. The data show 500,000 to 650,000 distinct CDR3 sequences, with less than 20% seen just once and 17% held by the top ten. This clonotype was seen a few times. As yet, its antigen is unknown. The CDR3 covers 13 residues. Trimming removed 6 bases from V and 4 bases from J; junction bases left unmatched: 6. This rearrangement joins TRBV12-3 or TRBV12-4 to TRBJ2-7, with 7 nucleotides matching TRBD1. Sequencing was performed on PBMCs, taken around 5 days after the first yellow fever vaccination. This clonotype originated in a young man who received the YFV17D yellow fever vaccine. The CDR3 is CASSQRTGYEQYF. The CDR3 nucleotides are TGTGCCAGCAGCCAGAGGACAGGATACGAGCAGTACTTC.